This TCR beta chain was found in a study of T cell repertoires in cytomegalovirus infection. TCRdb independently ran MiXCR on the reads; one entry per CDR3 protein. Of approximately 990,000 distinct CDR3 sequences listed, 30% to 40% are singletons. This clonotype appeared a few times. Its antigen is undetermined. Germline V lookup: CDR1 MNHEY, CDR2 SVGAGI. Trimming removed 10 bases at V and 3 bases at J, with 10 bases between. This CDR3 region has 11 residues. The chain combines TRBV6-5 with TRBJ2-7; possibly TRBD2 for D (6 bases). The clonotype was recovered from a human donor in good health (CMV status not recorded). Some clones in this sample may be carry-over from other donors' samples. The specimen was cultured CD8+ T cells from PBMCs, collected from culture after CMV antigen stimulation. Here the CDR3 reads CATGGVYEQYF. Written as DNA, the CDR3 is TGTGCCACCGGAGGGGTCTACGAGCAGTACTTC.